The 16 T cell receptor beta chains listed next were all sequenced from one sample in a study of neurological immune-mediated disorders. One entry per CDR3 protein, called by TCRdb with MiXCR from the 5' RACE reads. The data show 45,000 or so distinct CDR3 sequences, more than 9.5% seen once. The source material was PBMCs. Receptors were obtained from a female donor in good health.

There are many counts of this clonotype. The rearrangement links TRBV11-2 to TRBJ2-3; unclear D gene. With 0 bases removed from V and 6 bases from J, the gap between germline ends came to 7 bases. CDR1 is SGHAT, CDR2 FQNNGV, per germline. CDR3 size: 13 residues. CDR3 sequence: CASSLDLGDTQYF. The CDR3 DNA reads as TGTGCCAGCAGCTTAGATCTGGGTGATACGCAGTATTTT.

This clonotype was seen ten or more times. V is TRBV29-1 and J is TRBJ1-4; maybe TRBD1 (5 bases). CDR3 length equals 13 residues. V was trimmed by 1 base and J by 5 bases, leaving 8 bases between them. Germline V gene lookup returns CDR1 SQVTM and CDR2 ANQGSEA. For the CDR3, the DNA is TGCAGCGTTGAAGGGACACTGAATGAAAAACTGTTTTTT. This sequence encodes CSVEGTLNEKLFF.

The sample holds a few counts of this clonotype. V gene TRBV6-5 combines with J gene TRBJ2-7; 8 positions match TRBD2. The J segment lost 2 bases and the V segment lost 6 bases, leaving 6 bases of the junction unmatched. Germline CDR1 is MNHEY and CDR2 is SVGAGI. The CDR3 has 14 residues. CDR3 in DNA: TGTGCCAGCAGGAACGGGGGGGGGACCTACGAGCAGTACTTC. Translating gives CASRNGGGTYEQYF.

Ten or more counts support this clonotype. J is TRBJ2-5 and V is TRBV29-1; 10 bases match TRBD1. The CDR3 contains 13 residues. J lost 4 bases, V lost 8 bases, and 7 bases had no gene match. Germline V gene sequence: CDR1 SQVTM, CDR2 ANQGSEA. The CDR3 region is CSTTGQGLETQYF. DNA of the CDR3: TGCAGCACGACGGGACAGGGGTTAGAGACCCAGTACTTC.

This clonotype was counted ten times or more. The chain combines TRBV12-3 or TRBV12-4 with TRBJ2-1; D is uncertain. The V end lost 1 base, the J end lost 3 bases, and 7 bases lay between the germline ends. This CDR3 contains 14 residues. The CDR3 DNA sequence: TGTGCCAGCAGTTTAGGCAGGAACTACAATGAGCAGTTCTTC. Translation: CASSLGRNYNEQFF.

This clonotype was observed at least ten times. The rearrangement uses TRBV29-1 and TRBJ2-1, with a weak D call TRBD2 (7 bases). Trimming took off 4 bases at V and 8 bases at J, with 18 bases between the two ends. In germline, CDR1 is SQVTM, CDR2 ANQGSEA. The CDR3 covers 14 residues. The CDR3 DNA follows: TGCAGCGTTGTGGGGGGGCGCGGAGTAGATGAGCAGTTCTTC. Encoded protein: CSVVGGRGVDEQFF.

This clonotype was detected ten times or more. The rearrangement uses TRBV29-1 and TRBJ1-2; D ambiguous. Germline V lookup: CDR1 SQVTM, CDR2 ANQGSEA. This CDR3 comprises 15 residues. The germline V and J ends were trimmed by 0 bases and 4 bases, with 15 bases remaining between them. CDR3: CSVEDINKRAYGYTF. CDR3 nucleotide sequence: TGCAGCGTTGAAGATATTAACAAACGGGCCTATGGCTACACCTTC.

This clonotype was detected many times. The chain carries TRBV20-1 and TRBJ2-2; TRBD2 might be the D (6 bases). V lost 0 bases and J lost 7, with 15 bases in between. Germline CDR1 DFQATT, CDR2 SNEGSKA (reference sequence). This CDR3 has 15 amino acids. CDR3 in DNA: TGCAGTGCTAGAGATAGCGGAGAATATAGCGGGGAGCTGTTTTTT. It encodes CSARDSGEYSGELFF.

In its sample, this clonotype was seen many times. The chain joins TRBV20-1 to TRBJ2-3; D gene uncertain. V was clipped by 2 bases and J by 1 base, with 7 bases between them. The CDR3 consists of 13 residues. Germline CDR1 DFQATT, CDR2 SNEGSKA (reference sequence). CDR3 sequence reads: CSARNPGTDTQYF. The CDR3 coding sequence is TGCAGTGCTAGAAATCCGGGCACAGATACGCAGTATTTT.

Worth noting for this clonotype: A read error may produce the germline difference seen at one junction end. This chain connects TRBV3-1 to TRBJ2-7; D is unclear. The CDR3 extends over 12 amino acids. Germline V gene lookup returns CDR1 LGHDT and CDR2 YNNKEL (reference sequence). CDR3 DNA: TGTGCCAGCAGCCAAGTTCCCAAAGAGCCGTACTTC. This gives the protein CASSQVPKEPYF.

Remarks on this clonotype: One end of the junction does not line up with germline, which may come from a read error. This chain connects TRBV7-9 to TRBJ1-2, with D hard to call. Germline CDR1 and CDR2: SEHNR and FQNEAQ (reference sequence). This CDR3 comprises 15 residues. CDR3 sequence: CANSPGPEANYGYTF. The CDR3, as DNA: TGTGCCAACAGCCCTGGACCCGAAGCTAACTATGGCTACACCTTC. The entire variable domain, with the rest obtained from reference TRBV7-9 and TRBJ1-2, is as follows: DTGVSQNPRHKITKRGQNVTFRCDPISEHNRLYWYRQTLGQGPEFLTYFQNEAQLEKSRLLSDRFSAERPKGSFSTLEIQRTEQGDSAMYLCANSPGPEANYGYTFGSGTRLTVV.

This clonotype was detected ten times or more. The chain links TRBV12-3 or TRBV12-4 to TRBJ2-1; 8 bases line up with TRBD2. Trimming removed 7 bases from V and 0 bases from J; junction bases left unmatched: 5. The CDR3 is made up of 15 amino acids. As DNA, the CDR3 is TGTGCCAGCACCGGAGCGGGGGCCTCCTACAATGAGCAGTTCTTC. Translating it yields CASTGAGASYNEQFF.

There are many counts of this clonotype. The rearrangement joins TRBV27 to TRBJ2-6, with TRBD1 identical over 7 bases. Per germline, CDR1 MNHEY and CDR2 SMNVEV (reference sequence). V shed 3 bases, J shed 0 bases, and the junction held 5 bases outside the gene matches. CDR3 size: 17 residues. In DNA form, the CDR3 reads TGTGCCAGCAGTTTCCGACAGGGATTCTCTGGGGCCAACGTCCTGACTTTC. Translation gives CASSFRQGFSGANVLTF.

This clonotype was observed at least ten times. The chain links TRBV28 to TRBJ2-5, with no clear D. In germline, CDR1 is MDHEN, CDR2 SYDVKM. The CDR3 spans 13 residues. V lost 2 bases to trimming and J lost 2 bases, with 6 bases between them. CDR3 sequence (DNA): TGTGCCAGCAGTTTACCTGGGCAAGAGACCCAGTACTTC. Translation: CASSLPGQETQYF. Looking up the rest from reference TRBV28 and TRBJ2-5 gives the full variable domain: DVKVTQSSRYLVKRTGEKVFLECVQDMDHENMFWYRQDPGLGLRLIYFSYDVKMKEKGDIPEGYSVSREKKERFSLILESASTNQTSMYLCASSLPGQETQYFGPGTRLLVL.

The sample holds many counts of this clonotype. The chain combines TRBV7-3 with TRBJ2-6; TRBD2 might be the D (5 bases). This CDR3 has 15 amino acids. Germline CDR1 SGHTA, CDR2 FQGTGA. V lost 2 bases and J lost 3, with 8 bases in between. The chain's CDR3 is CASSLAGDGANVLTF. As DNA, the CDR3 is TGTGCCAGCAGCTTAGCCGGGGATGGGGCCAACGTCCTGACTTTC.

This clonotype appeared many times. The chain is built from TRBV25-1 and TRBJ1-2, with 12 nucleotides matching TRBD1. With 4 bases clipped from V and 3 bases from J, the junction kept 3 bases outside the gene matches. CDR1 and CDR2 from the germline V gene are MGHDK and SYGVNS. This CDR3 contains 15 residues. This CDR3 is CASSGRDRGHYGYTF. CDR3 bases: TGTGCCAGCAGTGGGCGGGACAGGGGGCACTATGGCTACACCTTC.